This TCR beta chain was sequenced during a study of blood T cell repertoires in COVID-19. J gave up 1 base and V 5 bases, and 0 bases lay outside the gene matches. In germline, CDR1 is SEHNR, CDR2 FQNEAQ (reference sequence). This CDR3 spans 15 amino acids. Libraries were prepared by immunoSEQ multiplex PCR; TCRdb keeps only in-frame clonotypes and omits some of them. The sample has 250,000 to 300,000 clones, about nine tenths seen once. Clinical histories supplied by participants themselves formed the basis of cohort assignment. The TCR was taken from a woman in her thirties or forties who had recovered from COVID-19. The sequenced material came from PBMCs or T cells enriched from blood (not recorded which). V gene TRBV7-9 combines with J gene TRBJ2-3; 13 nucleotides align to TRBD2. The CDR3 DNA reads TGTGCCAGCAGCGGACTAGCGGGAGGCACAGATACGCAGTATTTT. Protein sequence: CASSGLAGGTDTQYF.